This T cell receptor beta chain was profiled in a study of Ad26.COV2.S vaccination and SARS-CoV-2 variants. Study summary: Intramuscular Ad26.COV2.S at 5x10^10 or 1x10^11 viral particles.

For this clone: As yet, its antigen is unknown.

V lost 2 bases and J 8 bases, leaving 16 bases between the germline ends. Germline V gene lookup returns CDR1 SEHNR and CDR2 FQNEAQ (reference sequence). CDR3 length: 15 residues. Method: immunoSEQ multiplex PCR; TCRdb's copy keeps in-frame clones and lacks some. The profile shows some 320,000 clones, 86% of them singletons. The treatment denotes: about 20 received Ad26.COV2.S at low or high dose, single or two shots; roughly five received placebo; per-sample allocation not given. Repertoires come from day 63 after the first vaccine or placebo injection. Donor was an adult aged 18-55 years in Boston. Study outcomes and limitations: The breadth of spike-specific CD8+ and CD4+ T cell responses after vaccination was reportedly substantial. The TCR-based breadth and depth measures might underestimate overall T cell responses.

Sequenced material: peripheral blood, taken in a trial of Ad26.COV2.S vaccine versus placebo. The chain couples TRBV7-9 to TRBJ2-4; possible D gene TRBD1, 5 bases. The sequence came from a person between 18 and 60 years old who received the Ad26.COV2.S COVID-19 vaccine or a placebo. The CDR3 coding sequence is TGTGCCAGCAGCTTATCAGGGCCCCGCGGTGACATTCAGTACTTC. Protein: CASSLSGPRGDIQYF.